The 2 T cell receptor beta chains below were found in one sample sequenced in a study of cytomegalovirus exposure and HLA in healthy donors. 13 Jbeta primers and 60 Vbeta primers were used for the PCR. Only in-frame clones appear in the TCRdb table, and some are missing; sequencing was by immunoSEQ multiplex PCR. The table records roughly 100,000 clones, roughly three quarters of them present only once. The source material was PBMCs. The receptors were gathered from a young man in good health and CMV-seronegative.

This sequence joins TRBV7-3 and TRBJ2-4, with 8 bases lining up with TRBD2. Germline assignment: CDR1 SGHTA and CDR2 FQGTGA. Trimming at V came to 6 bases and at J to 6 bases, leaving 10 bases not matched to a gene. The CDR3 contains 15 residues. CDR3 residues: CASSLSGGPGNIQYF. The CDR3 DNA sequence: TGTGCCAGCAGTCTCTCGGGAGGGCCCGGAAACATTCAGTACTTC.

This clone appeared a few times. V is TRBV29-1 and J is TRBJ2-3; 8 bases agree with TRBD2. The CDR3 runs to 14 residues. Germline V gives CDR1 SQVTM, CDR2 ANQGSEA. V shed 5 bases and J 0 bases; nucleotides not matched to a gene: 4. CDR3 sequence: CSVTSGVSTDTQYF. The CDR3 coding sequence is TGCAGCGTTACTAGCGGAGTAAGCACAGATACGCAGTATTTT.